The text below deals with one T cell receptor (beta chain). The data were produced by immunoSEQ multiplex PCR, yet TCRdb's version contains in-frame clones alone and is incomplete. The table records 30,000 or so clones, approximately 90% of them present only once. These data belong to a study of control samples from healthy donors and cancer patients. Trimming took 2 bases from V and 8 from J; bases not matched to a gene: 6. Germline V lookup: CDR1 SGHVS, CDR2 FQNEAQ. CDR3 length: 14 residues. Sequencing was done on a sample of formalin-fixed, paraffin-embedded tissue. The chain uses TRBV7-8 and TRBJ2-1; 7 bases line up with TRBD2. The source of this sequence is a female donor with melanoma. The CDR3 sequence: CASSLWLGGDEQFF. The DNA of the CDR3 is TGTGCCAGCAGCTTATGGCTGGGAGGGGATGAGCAGTTCTTC.